These 10 T cell receptor beta chains were all obtained from the same sample, sequenced in a study of tumor and adjacent non-tumor tissue in lung cancer. This sample's RNA came from whole unsorted tissue. This non-tumor lung sample came from over 3 cm beyond the tumor edge. TCRbeta libraries were built with three rounds of nested PCR, modified from ARM-PCR. From the multiplex PCR reads, TCRdb called clonotypes with MiXCR, one entry per CDR3 protein. Of more than 55,000 distinct CDR3 sequences listed, roughly 60% are singletons. Input material: distant non-tumor lung tissue. These receptors originate from an older man with non-small cell lung cancer.

On this clonotype itself: A much larger clone lies one base from this, so it may be a read error. CDR3 bases: TGTGCCAGCAGTTCGCCCTCTAACGAGCAGTACTTC. It yields the protein CASSSPSNEQYF. V usage is TRBV28 and J usage is TRBJ2-7, with unresolved D. Germline V lookup: CDR1 MDHEN, CDR2 SYDVKM. Trimming shortened V by 4 bases and J by 5 bases, and 9 bases separated the two germline ends. The CDR3 has 12 amino acids.

The rearrangement links TRBV11-3 to TRBJ2-1; TRBD1 matches at 9 bases. CDR1 is SGHNT and CDR2 is YENEEA in the germline V gene. Germline trimming cut 0 bases from V and 8 bases from J; bases unmatched to any gene: 8. CDR3 length: 16 residues. This chain's CDR3 is CASSLEGTGFRDEQFF. CDR3 DNA sequence: TGTGCCAGCAGCTTAGAGGGGACAGGGTTCAGAGATGAGCAGTTCTTC.

A remark on this clonotype: A read error is possible here, since a much larger clone lies one base away. This rearrangement joins TRBV30 to TRBJ1-2, with 10 bases fitting TRBD1. Germline CDR1 and CDR2: GTSNPN and SVGIG (reference sequence). The CDR3 runs 13 residues. The CDR3 reads CTWKGQGQGGYTF. Written as DNA, the CDR3 is TGTACCTGGAAGGGACAGGGGCAGGGGGGCTACACCTTC.

This clonotype was counted a single time. A much bigger clone sits one base away, suggesting this may be a read error. The chain carries TRBV5-4 and TRBJ2-1; 10 bases line up with TRBD2. This CDR3 has 16 residues. Germline loops: CDR1 SGHNT, CDR2 YYREEE (reference sequence). CDR3 protein: CASSFSGGTRYNEQSF. Here the CDR3 DNA reads TGTGCCAGCAGCTTTAGCGGGGGGACCCGCTACAATGAGCAGTCCTTC.

Many counts were recorded for this clonotype. This chain links TRBV28 with TRBJ2-6; D may be TRBD2 (5 bases). The V and J ends lost 6 bases and 1 base respectively, with 10 bases between them. From germline, CDR1 is MDHEN and CDR2 SYDVKM. This CDR3 comprises 15 residues. The CDR3 reads CASRPRRSGANVLTF. CDR3 in DNA: TGTGCCAGCAGGCCAAGGAGGTCTGGGGCCAACGTCCTGACTTTC. The whole variable domain, remainder taken from reference TRBV28 and TRBJ2-6, is DVKVTQSSRYLVKRTGEKVFLECVQDMDHENMFWYRQDPGLGLRLIYFSYDVKMKEKGDIPEGYSVSREKKERFSLILESASTNQTSMYLCASRPRRSGANVLTFGAGSRLTVL.

The chain carries TRBV11-2 and TRBJ2-3; a possible D gene is TRBD1 (5 bases). There are 14 residues in the CDR3. Germline V gives CDR1 SGHAT, CDR2 FQNNGV. As DNA, the CDR3 is TGTGACATCAGCTTAGTCAGGGATCGAGATACGCAGTATTTT. Translation gives CDISLVRDRDTQYF.

This clonotype was detected only a few times. The junction departs from germline at one end; a sequencing error may be responsible. This sequence joins TRBV20-1 and TRBJ2-1, with TRBD1 matching 8 bases. Germline V gene lookup returns CDR1 DFQATT and CDR2 SNEGSKA (reference sequence). This CDR3 comprises 13 residues. This chain's CDR3 is CSAQRTGPNEHFF. The CDR3 DNA reads as TGCAGTGCCCAAAGGACAGGGCCCAATGAGCATTTCTTC.

This clonotype appeared a few times. The conserved phenylalanine or tryptophan normally closing the CDR3 is absent here, so this likely arose from a read error. CDR3 sequence reads: CATFGRLNYEQYI. The DNA of the CDR3 is TGTGCCACCTTCGGACGACTGAATTACGAGCAGTACATC. The chain combines TRBV28 with TRBJ2-7; no clear D gene. In germline, CDR1 is MDHEN, CDR2 SYDVKM. Trimming stripped 10 bases from V and 4 bases from J, with 17 bases between. The CDR3 spans 13 residues.

About this clonotype: A much bigger clone sits one base away, suggesting this may be a read error. The gene calls are TRBV6-1 and TRBJ2-3, with 11 bases fitting TRBD2. The CDR3 extends over 15 amino acids. The germline V gene encodes CDR1 MNHNS and CDR2 SASEGT. CDR3 loop: CASSEASGGADMQYF. The CDR3 DNA is TGTGCCAGCAGTGAAGCTAGCGGGGGGGCAGATATGCAGTATTTT.

Details on this clonotype: A much larger clone differs by one base, so this may be a read error. As DNA, the CDR3 is TGCAGCGTTGGAGAGGTCAGCCGCGGGGAGCAGTACTTC. It is translated as CSVGEVSRGEQYF. This chain links TRBV29-1 with TRBJ2-7; tentatively, D is TRBD2 (5 bases). V was pared by 4 bases and J by 7 bases, with 17 bases between. From germline, CDR1 is SQVTM and CDR2 ANQGSEA. There are 13 residues in the CDR3.